Shown below are 22 T cell receptor beta chains from a single sample sequenced in a study of blood T cell repertoires in COVID-19 (dated by TCRdb to 2018 to 2021). The method was the immunoSEQ multiplex PCR assay. TCRdb provides this immuneACCESS table in a form limited to in-frame rearrangements. Some clones are lacking; in checked studies, under half of them reflect an unresolved V gene, and why the rest are absent is not known. Counted in this sample were 140,000 or so clones; roughly three quarters of them appeared once. About 5% of the sample is held by the ten biggest clonotypes. Specimen: peripheral blood. These receptors all come from a woman in her 70s with COVID-19, enrolled during active disease.

This chain uses TRBV7-9 with TRBJ1-5; D is ambiguous. Germline V lookup: CDR1 SEHNR, CDR2 FQNEAQ (reference sequence). Trimming pared 1 base from V and 6 bases from J, leaving 13 bases between. CDR3 length equals 15 residues. The DNA for the CDR3 is TGTGCCAGCAGCTTAGGGGATTTAGCGGCTCAGCCCCAGCATTTT. It codes for CASSLGDLAAQPQHF.

The chain couples TRBV6-5 to TRBJ2-5; D gene unclear. CDR1 MNHEY and CDR2 SVGAGI come from the germline V gene. The CDR3 length is 13 residues. Deletions cut 2 bases from V and 5 bases from J, with 9 bases between. Here the CDR3 reads CASSYGFGETQYF. The DNA for the CDR3 is TGTGCCAGCAGTTACGGTTTCGGGGAGACCCAGTACTTC.

The chain joins TRBV2 to TRBJ1-4, with 8 bases fitting TRBD1. The CDR3 is made up of 18 amino acids. V lost 2 bases and J lost 0; bases outside the gene matches: 8. CDR1 and CDR2 (germline): SNHLY, FYNNEI. This CDR3 reads CASSEWPGQDTTNEKLFF. The CDR3 nucleotides are TGTGCCAGCAGTGAATGGCCGGGACAGGACACAACTAATGAAAAACTGTTTTTT.

Only a few counts were recorded for this clone. The V gene is TRBV30, the J gene TRBJ1-2, with TRBD1 matching 9 bases. CDR1 is GTSNPN and CDR2 is SVGIG in the germline V gene (reference sequence). The CDR3 has 14 amino acids. V lost 5 bases to trimming and J lost 0 bases; unmatched junction nucleotides: 4. As DNA, the CDR3 is TGTGCCTGGCGCCGGGACAGGGCTAACTATGGCTACACCTTC. It yields the protein CAWRRDRANYGYTF.

The chain combines TRBV13 with TRBJ1-1; 9 bases match TRBD1. The CDR3 extends over 14 amino acids. Germline CDR1 and CDR2: PRHDT and FYEKMQ (reference sequence). J gave up 12 bases and V 5 bases, and 13 bases lay outside the gene matches. CDR3 nucleotide sequence: TGTGCCAGCAGCCAGGGAGGACAGGGGATGGGGACTTTCTTT. Amino acids: CASSQGGQGMGTFF. The full variable domain, with the rest looked up from reference TRBV13 and TRBJ1-1, is AAGVIQSPRHLIKEKRETATLKCYPIPRHDTVYWYQQGPGQDPQFLISFYEKMQSDKGSIPDRFSAQQFSDYHSELNMSSLELGDSALYFCASSQGGQGMGTFFGQGTRLTVV.

The chain is built from TRBV3-1 (or the pseudogene TRBV3-2) and TRBJ2-7; TRBD1 matches at 7 bases. V lost 4 bases to trimming and J lost 2 bases; unmatched junction nucleotides: 11. Germline CDR1 LGHDT, CDR2 YNNKEL (reference sequence). The CDR3 covers 16 residues. DNA of the CDR3: TGTGCCAGCAGCCCAGAGGCGTGGACAGGAGCCTACGAGCAGTACTTC. This gives the protein CASSPEAWTGAYEQYF.

CDR3 amino acids: CASSQVQGKLFF. CDR3 sequence (DNA): TGTGCCAGCAGCCAAGTACAGGGAAAACTGTTTTTT. V and J are TRBV4-2 and TRBJ1-4, with D possibly matching TRBD1 (6 bases). There are 12 residues in the CDR3. CDR1 is LGHNA and CDR2 is YNFKEQ in the germline V gene. The V gene lost 1 base and the J gene lost 10 bases, with 7 bases spanning the gap.

The chain links TRBV30 to TRBJ1-1; 7 positions match TRBD1. V gave up 0 bases and J gave up 5 bases; unmatched junction bases: 12. The CDR3 extends over 16 amino acids. Germline V gives CDR1 GTSNPN, CDR2 SVGIG (reference sequence). The CDR3 sequence is CAWSVRDSSQGTEAFF. The CDR3 nucleotides read TGTGCCTGGAGTGTACGGGACAGTTCCCAGGGGACTGAAGCTTTCTTT. Together with reference TRBV30 and TRBJ1-1, the CDR3 gives the full variable domain: SQTIHQWPATLVQPVGSPLSLECTVEGTSNPNLYWYRQAAGRGLQLLFYSVGIGQISSEVPQNLSASRPQDRQFILSSKKLLLSDSGFYLCAWSVRDSSQGTEAFFGQGTRLTVV.

The V gene is TRBV10-3, the J gene TRBJ1-2, with D possibly matching TRBD1 (6 bases). CDR3 length: 13 residues. Germline V gene lookup returns CDR1 ENHRY and CDR2 SYGVKD. Trimming pared 6 bases from V and 4 bases from J, leaving 12 bases between. For the CDR3, the DNA is TGTGCCATCAGCCGACAGGACTCCTATGGCTACACCTTC. It translates to CAISRQDSYGYTF.

The CDR3 coding sequence is TGCGCCAGCAGCCTGCGTTACAGGGCGGCGGGGGAGCTGTTTTTT. Protein: CASSLRYRAAGELFF. V and J are TRBV4-3 and TRBJ2-2; TRBD1 is a possible D gene (6 bases). Germline assignment: CDR1 LGHNA and CDR2 YSLEER. The CDR3 contains 15 residues. V gave up 4 bases and J gave up 8 bases, with 17 bases separating them.

The rearrangement links TRBV6-5 to TRBJ1-1; D call uncertain. The CDR3 is made up of 12 amino acids. Trimming left V 10 bases short and J 0 bases short, with 9 bases between. CDR1 and CDR2 (germline): MNHEY, SVGAGI. The CDR3 region has the DNA TGTGCCAACAGCGCGATGAACACTGAAGCTTTCTTT. Amino acid sequence: CANSAMNTEAFF.

The CDR3 loop reads CASILWTGSYNSPLHF. The DNA of the CDR3 is TGTGCCAGCATCCTCTGGACAGGCTCCTATAATTCACCCCTCCACTTT. The chain has TRBV5-8 and TRBJ1-6; 7 bases fit TRBD1. This CDR3 spans 16 amino acids. Germline V gives CDR1 SGHTS, CDR2 YDEGEE. V shed 6 bases and J 0 bases; nucleotides not matched to a gene: 6.

The J gene is TRBJ1-5, the V gene TRBV6-5; 8 nucleotides align to TRBD1. The germline V gene has CDR1 MNHEY and CDR2 SVGAGI. The CDR3 has 16 residues. V was clipped by 4 bases and J by 2 bases; unmatched bases: 7. Here the CDR3 DNA reads TGTGCCAGCAGTTCAACAGGGGGGAGTGGCAATCAGCCCCAGCATTTT. Translating gives CASSSTGGSGNQPQHF.

Comment on this clone: Other DNA sequences in this specimen translate into the identical CDR3. This chain connects TRBV4-3 to TRBJ2-7, with 8 bases aligning to TRBD1. Losses at the gene ends were 4 bases for V and 6 bases for J; bases not matched to a gene: 5. The germline CDR1 and CDR2 sequences are LGHNA and YSLEER. The CDR3 covers 13 residues. DNA of the CDR3: TGCGCCAGCAGCCCAAGAACAGGGGGCGAGCAGTACTTC. As protein: CASSPRTGGEQYF.

The gene calls are TRBV24-1 and TRBJ2-1, with a possible D match to TRBD1 (6 bases). CDR3 size: 14 residues. Per the germline V gene, CDR1 is KGHDR and CDR2 is SFDVKD. The V end lost 7 bases, the J end lost 6 bases, and 15 bases lay between the germline ends. CDR3: CATSHRDGFNEQFF. The CDR3 DNA reads TGTGCCACCAGCCACAGGGACGGTTTCAATGAGCAGTTCTTC.

This clone was picked up many times. The chain links TRBV5-1 to TRBJ2-1, with 9 nucleotides matching TRBD1. V shed 3 bases and J 8 bases; nucleotides not matched to a gene: 12. Germline V gene lookup returns CDR1 SGHRS and CDR2 YFSETQ. This CDR3 contains 16 residues. The CDR3 DNA reads TGCGCCAGCAGCTACAGCGACAGGGGGGGCCGGGATGAGCAGTTCTTC. Translated: CASSYSDRGGRDEQFF.

Only one count was recorded for this clone. The rearrangement links TRBV7-9 to TRBJ1-6; TRBD1 agrees at 8 bases. Trimming cost V 4 bases and J 7 bases; bases outside gene matches: 3. Per germline, CDR1 SEHNR and CDR2 FQNEAQ (reference sequence). The CDR3 length is 14 residues. Here the CDR3 reads CASSWGTGNSPLHF. CDR3 sequence (DNA): TGTGCCAGCAGCTGGGGGACAGGAAATTCACCCCTCCACTTT.

The chain couples TRBV6-2 or TRBV6-3 to TRBJ1-5; 10 bases are a match to TRBD1. Germline assignment: CDR1 MNHEY and CDR2 SVGEGT. V shed 0 bases and J 0 bases; nucleotides not matched to a gene: 11. CDR3 length: 20 amino acids. The CDR3, as DNA: TGTGCCAGCAGTTACTCCGTCCGGGACAGGGGCCTTAATAGCAATCAGCCCCAGCATTTT. Amino acids: CASSYSVRDRGLNSNQPQHF.

As regards this clone: This CDR3 fails to terminate in the conserved phenylalanine or tryptophan, so it likely reflects a read error. V gene TRBV19 combines with J gene TRBJ1-2, with 8 bases that match TRBD1. The CDR3 has 14 residues. The J segment lost 5 bases and the V segment lost 4 bases, leaving 6 bases of the junction unmatched. Germline V gene lookup returns CDR1 LNHDA and CDR2 SQIVND (reference sequence). Here the CDR3 DNA reads TGTGCCAGTAGTACGACGGACAGGGCTTATGGCTACACCGTC. Its protein product is CASSTTDRAYGYTV.

The rearrangement links TRBV5-1 to TRBJ2-3; 7 bases fit TRBD2. Germline values: CDR1 SGHRS, CDR2 YFSETQ. The CDR3 is 15 amino acids. Germline trimming cut 4 bases from V and 4 bases from J; bases unmatched to any gene: 9. CDR3 region: CASSHGEGTADTQYF. CDR3 nucleotides: TGCGCCAGCAGCCATGGGGAGGGTACGGCAGATACGCAGTATTTT.

This clone has more than one count but fewer than ten. V and J are TRBV18 and TRBJ2-3; D may be TRBD2 (7 bases). CDR3 size: 17 residues. Germline assignment: CDR1 KGHSH and CDR2 LQKENI. Trimming removed 3 bases at V and 2 bases at J, with 18 bases between. The CDR3: CASSPPRGASYTDTQYF. As DNA, the CDR3 is TGTGCCAGCTCACCCCCCCGGGGGGCAAGTTACACAGATACGCAGTATTTT.

This clone came up a few times. The rearrangement uses TRBV9 and TRBJ1-4, with D maybe TRBD1 (6 bases). Germline CDR1 and CDR2: SGDLS and YYNGEE. The CDR3 contains 15 residues. Trimming stripped 3 bases from V and 10 bases from J, with 19 bases between. For the CDR3, the DNA is TGTGCCAGCAGCGCAAACGTAGGACAGTCCGGAAAACTGTTTTTT. Its translation is CASSANVGQSGKLFF.